This TCR beta chain was identified during a study of control samples from healthy donors and cancer patients. Profiled with immunoSEQ multiplex PCR; TCRdb holds only in-frame clones, not every one. The sample contains about 160,000 clones, around 94% of which appear only once. This CDR3 region has 13 residues. CDR1 and CDR2 from the germline V gene are MNHEY and SMNVEV (reference sequence). V shed 6 bases and J shed 0 bases, with 7 bases lying between them. Sequencing used PBMCs. This TCR derives from a man in his 60s with colorectal cancer. The chain recombines TRBV27 with TRBJ2-3; D remains unclear. CDR3 in DNA: TGTGCCAGCAGCCGAGCTAGCACAGATACGCAGTATTTT. Encoded protein: CASSRASTDTQYF.